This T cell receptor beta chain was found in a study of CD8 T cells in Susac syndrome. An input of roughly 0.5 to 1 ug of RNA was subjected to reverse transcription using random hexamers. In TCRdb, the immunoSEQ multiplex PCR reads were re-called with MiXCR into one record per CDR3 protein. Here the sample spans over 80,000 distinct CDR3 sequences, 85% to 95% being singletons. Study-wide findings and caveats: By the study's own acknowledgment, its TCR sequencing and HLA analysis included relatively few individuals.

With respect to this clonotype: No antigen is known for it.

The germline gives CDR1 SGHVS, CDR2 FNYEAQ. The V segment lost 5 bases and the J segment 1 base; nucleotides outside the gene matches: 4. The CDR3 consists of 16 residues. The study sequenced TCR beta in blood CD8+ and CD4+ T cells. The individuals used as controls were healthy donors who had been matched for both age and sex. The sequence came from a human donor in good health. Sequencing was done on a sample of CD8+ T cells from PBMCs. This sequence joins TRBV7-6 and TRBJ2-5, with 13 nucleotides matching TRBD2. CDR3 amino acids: CASSNRLAGGQETQYF. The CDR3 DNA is TGTGCCAGCAGCAACCGACTAGCGGGGGGCCAAGAGACCCAGTACTTC.